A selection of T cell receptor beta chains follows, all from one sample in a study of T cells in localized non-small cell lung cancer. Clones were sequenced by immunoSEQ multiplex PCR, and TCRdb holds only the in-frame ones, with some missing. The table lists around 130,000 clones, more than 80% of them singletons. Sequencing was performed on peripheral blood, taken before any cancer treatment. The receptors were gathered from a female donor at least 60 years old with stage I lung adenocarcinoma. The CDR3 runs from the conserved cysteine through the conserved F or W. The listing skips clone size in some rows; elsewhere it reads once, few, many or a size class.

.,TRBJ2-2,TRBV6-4,CASSELAGGIHANTGELFF
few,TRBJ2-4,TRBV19,CASSMGTSQNIQYF
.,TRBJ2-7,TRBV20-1,CSAWDGYEQYF
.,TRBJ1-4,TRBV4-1,CASSQGPLLFF
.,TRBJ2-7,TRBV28,CASSLESLGTRDEQYF
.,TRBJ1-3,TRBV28,CASSSTGTGNTIYF
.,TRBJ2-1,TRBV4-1,CASSQGIAGGGSYNEQFF
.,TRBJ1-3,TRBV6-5,CASSPGTASGNTIYF
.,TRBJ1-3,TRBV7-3,CASSRRSGDTIYF
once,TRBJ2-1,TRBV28,CASSTFANEQFF
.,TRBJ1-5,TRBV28,CASSILGGEGDSNQPQHF
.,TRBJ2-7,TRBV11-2,CASSLDRDRVLYEQYF
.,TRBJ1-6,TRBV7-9,CASRPTGADSPLHF
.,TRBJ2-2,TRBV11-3,CASSLGQANTGELFF
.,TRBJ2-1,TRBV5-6,CASSPGQLRDEQFF
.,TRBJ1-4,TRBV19,CASSIVGDPLFEKLFF
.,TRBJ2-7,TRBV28,CASEKPGTASREQYF
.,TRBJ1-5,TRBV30,CAWSSLWGSSGNQPQHF
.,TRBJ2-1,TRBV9,CASSALVPYNEQFF
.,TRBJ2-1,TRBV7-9,CASSLTGGSRGEQFF